This T cell receptor beta chain stems from a study of blood T cell repertoires in COVID-19. For the study at large: COVID-19 samples, acute and convalescent, were from the United States, Italy and Spain. PBMCs, B-cell-depleted T cells, or T cells were the source of the cDNA or gDNA that made up the material.

Study processing details: From reference gene primer amplification, estimates of nucleated cell counts were derived. Profiling relied on immunoSEQ multiplex PCR, and the TCRdb table lists in-frame clones only, not all of them. V, J and clone size are those of that table, while D and trimming were read from the DNA. The sample has about 200,000 clones; around 82% are singletons. V lost 4 bases to trimming and J lost 3 bases; unmatched junction nucleotides: 5. Germline V lookup: CDR1 SGHRS, CDR2 YFSETQ. This CDR3 has 14 amino acids. In the case of this clone: This sample also contains other DNA sequences that code for the same CDR3.

The sequence derives from a woman aged 65 to 85 with acute or convalescent COVID-19. Sequencing was carried out using peripheral blood. The chain couples TRBV5-1 to TRBJ2-3; 7 nucleotides agree with TRBD1. The CDR3 here is CASSLGTETDTQYF. CDR3 nucleotide sequence: TGCGCCAGCAGCCTCGGGACAGAAACAGATACGCAGTATTTT.